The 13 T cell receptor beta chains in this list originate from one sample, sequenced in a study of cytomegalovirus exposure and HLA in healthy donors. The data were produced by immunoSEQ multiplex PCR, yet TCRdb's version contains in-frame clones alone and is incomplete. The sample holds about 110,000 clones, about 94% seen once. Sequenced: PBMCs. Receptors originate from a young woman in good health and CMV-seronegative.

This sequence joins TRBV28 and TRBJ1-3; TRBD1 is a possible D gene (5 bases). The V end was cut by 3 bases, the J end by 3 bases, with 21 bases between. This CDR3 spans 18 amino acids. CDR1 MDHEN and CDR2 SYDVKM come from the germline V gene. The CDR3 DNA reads TGTGCCAGCAGTTTTAGCCGAACGGCAGGGATAGTTGGAAACACCATATATTTT. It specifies CASSFSRTAGIVGNTIYF. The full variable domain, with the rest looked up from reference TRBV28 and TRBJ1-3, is DVKVTQSSRYLVKRTGEKVFLECVQDMDHENMFWYRQDPGLGLRLIYFSYDVKMKEKGDIPEGYSVSREKKERFSLILESASTNQTSMYLCASSFSRTAGIVGNTIYFGEGSWLTVV.

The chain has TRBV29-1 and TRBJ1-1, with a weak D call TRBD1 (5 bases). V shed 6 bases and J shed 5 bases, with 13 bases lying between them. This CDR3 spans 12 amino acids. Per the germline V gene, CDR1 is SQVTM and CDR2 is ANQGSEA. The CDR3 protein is CSVFSGGTEAFF. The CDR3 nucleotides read TGCAGCGTCTTCAGTGGGGGGACTGAAGCTTTCTTT.

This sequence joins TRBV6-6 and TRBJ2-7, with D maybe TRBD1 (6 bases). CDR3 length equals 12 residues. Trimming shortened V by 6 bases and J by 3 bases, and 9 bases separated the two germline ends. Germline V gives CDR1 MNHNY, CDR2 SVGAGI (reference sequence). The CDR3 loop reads CASRGRGYEQYF. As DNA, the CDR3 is TGTGCCAGCAGAGGCAGGGGCTACGAGCAGTACTTC.

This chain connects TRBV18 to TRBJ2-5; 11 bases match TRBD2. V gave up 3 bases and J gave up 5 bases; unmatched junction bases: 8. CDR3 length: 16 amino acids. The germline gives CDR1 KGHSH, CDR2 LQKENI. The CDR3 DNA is TGTGCCAGCTCACCGTTAGCGGGGGGGCCAAAGGAGACCCAGTACTTC. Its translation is CASSPLAGGPKETQYF.

The CDR3 DNA sequence: TGTGCCAGCAGCTTAGTTCTGATCGGCGGGGAGCTGTTTTTT. This codes for CASSLVLIGGELFF. The chain has TRBV7-2 and TRBJ2-2; D ambiguous. The CDR3 has 14 amino acids. Germline V gene sequence: CDR1 SGHTA, CDR2 FQGNSA. V dropped 1 base and J dropped 7 bases, with 10 bases sitting between them.

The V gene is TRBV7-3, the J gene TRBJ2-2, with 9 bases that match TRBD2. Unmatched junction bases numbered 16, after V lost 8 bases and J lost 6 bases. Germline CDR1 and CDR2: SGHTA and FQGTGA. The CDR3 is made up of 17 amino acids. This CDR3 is CASSPRAGGPLAGELFF. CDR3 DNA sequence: TGTGCCAGCTCCCCCAGGGCGGGGGGGCCTCTCGCCGGGGAGCTGTTTTTT.

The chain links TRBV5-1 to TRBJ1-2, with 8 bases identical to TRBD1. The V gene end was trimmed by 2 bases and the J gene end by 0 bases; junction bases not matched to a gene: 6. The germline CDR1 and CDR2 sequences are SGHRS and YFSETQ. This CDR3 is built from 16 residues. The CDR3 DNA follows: TGCGCCAGCAGCTTACGGACAGGGTCGTCTAACTATGGCTACACCTTC. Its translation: CASSLRTGSSNYGYTF.

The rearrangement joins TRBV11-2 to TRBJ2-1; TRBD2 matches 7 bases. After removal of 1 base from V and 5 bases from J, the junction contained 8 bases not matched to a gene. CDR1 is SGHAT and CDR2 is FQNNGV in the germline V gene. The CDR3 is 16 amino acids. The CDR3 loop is CASSLGGLAANNEQFF. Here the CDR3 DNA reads TGTGCCAGCAGCTTAGGTGGTCTAGCGGCCAACAATGAGCAGTTCTTC.

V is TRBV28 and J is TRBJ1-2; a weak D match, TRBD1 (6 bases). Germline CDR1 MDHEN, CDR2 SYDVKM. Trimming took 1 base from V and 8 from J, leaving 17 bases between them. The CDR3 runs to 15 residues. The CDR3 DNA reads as TGTGCCAGCAGTTTATACGAAACGTCTCAGGGGGGCTACACCTTC. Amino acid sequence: CASSLYETSQGGYTF.

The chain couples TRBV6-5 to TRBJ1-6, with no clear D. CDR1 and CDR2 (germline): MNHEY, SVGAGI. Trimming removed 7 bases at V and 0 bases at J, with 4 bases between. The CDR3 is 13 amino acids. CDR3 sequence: CASKSSYNSPLHF. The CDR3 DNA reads TGTGCCAGCAAGAGCTCCTATAATTCACCCCTCCACTTT.

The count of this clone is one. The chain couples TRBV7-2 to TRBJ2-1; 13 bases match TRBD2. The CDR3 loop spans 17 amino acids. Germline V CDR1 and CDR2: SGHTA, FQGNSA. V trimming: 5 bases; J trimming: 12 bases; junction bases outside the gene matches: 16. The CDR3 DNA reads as TGTGCCAGCAGCCCCGACTTGAGTACTAGCGGGGGGGCAAGGCAGTTCTTC. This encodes CASSPDLSTSGGARQFF.

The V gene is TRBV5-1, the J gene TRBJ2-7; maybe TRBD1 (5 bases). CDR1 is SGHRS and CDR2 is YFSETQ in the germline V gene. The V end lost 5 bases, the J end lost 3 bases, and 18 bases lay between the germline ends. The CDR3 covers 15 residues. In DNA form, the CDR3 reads TGCGCCAGCAGGCAAGACAGACAGATCTTCTACGAGCAGTACTTC. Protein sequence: CASRQDRQIFYEQYF. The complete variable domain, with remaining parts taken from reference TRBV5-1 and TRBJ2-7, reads KAGVTQTPRYLIKTRGQQVTLSCSPISGHRSVSWYQQTPGQGLQFLFEYFSETQRNKGNFPGRFSGRQFSNSRSEMNVSTLELGDSALYLCASRQDRQIFYEQYFGPGTRLTVT.

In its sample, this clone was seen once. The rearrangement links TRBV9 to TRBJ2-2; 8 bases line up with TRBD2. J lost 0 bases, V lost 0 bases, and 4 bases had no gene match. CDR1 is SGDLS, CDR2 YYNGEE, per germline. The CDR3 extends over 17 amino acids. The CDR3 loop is CASSVDETSANTGELFF. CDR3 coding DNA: TGTGCCAGCAGCGTAGATGAGACTAGCGCGAACACCGGGGAGCTGTTTTTT. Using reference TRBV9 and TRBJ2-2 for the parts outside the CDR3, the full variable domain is DSGVTQTPKHLITATGQRVTLRCSPRSGDLSVYWYQQSLDQGLQFLIQYYNGEERAKGNILERFSAQQFPDLHSELNLSSLELGDSALYFCASSVDETSANTGELFFGEGSRLTVL.